The 28 T cell receptor beta chains below were found in one sample sequenced in a study of T cell responses to AZD1222 COVID-19 vaccine. This table comes from immunoSEQ multiplex PCR, and its TCRdb copy is limited to in-frame clones, with some not included. This sample carries 100,000 or so clones, approximately 91% of them seen once, and the ten largest clones take approximately 3.7%. Material: peripheral blood, obtained on day 0 of AZD1222 vaccination. The receptors derive from an adult in good health.

The chain uses TRBV7-3 and TRBJ1-1; no clear D gene. Trimming took off 5 bases at V and 2 bases at J, with 9 bases between the two ends. CDR1 and CDR2 from the germline V gene are SGHTA and FQGTGA. This CDR3 region has 13 residues. CDR3 sequence: CASSQDGNTEAFF. CDR3 DNA: TGTGCCAGCAGCCAAGACGGCAACACTGAAGCTTTCTTT.

This chain links TRBV5-1 with TRBJ1-3, with D perhaps TRBD1 (6 bases). Trimming pared 2 bases from V and 2 bases from J, leaving 14 bases between. Germline lookup yields CDR1 SGHRS and CDR2 YFSETQ. The CDR3 totals 16 residues. Here the CDR3 reads CASSLAGTGTGNTIYF. The CDR3 region has the DNA TGCGCCAGCAGCTTAGCCGGAACAGGGACTGGAAACACCATATATTTT.

The chain couples TRBV19 to TRBJ1-1; no clear D gene. CDR3 length: 14 residues. Trimming took 8 bases from V and 7 from J, leaving 20 bases between them. Germline-derived CDR1 and CDR2 are LNHDA and SQIVND (reference sequence). The CDR3 region has the DNA TGTGCCAGTTGCCAACTGACCCGGGGAGGTGAAGCTTTCTTT. This translates into CASCQLTRGGEAFF.

The DNA of the CDR3 is TGTGCCTCCTGGGCCACCGCGAACACCGGGGAGCTGTTTTTT. Its translation: CASWATANTGELFF. The chain joins TRBV30 to TRBJ2-2; D gene unclear. This CDR3 has 14 residues. V was pared by 7 bases and J by 0 bases, with 12 bases between. Germline V gene data show CDR1 as GTSNPN and CDR2 as SVGIG (reference sequence).

The V gene is TRBV2, the J gene TRBJ2-7; 11 bases are shared with TRBD2. V was clipped by 7 bases and J by 11 bases; unmatched bases: 13. CDR3 length equals 14 residues. Germline CDR1 and CDR2: SNHLY and FYNNEI. CDR3 amino acids: CASNPTSGDPQKYF. The CDR3 DNA follows: TGTGCCAGCAATCCGACTAGCGGGGACCCGCAGAAGTACTTC.

The chain combines TRBV5-1 with TRBJ1-2; no clear D. V was clipped by 0 bases and J by 1 base, with 1 base between them. This CDR3 spans 12 amino acids. Per the germline V gene, CDR1 is SGHRS and CDR2 is YFSETQ. Written as DNA, the CDR3 is TGCGCCAGCAGCTTGGATAACTATGGCTACACCTTC. Its protein product is CASSLDNYGYTF. Supplemented by reference TRBV5-1 and TRBJ1-2, the full variable domain reads KAGVTQTPRYLIKTRGQQVTLSCSPISGHRSVSWYQQTPGQGLQFLFEYFSETQRNKGNFPGRFSGRQFSNSRSEMNVSTLELGDSALYLCASSLDNYGYTFGSGTRLTVV.

This sequence joins TRBV4-1 and TRBJ1-2, with D perhaps matching TRBD1 (5 bases). Germline V gene sequence: CDR1 MGHRA, CDR2 YSYEKL. The CDR3 runs to 14 residues. The V gene lost 3 bases and the J gene lost 1 base, with 9 bases spanning the gap. For the CDR3, the DNA is TGCGCCAGCAGCCACGGGGCTGTTAACTATGGCTACACCTTC. Its translation: CASSHGAVNYGYTF.

This clone was seen more than once but under ten times. The chain couples TRBV21-1 to TRBJ1-5; the table's D call TRBD1 went unverified against the DNA. TRBV21-1 is a pseudogene. The CDR3 sequence is 18 residues long. CDR3 bases: TGTGCCAGCAGCAATGGAGGGGGCTCAGACCGTAACAATCAGCCCCAGCATTTT. This encodes CASSNGGGSDRNNQPQHF.

V is TRBV6-6 and J is TRBJ1-1; the D is unclear. The CDR3 is 12 amino acids. Germline CDR1 MNHNY, CDR2 SVGAGI (reference sequence). V gave up 6 bases and J gave up 6 bases, with 11 bases separating them. The CDR3 DNA sequence: TGTGCCAGCAGCCTAGGGAAGGCTGAAGCTTTCTTT. This codes for CASSLGKAEAFF.

The chain couples TRBV9 to TRBJ2-3; D ambiguous. The CDR3 sequence is 15 residues long. The germline V gene encodes CDR1 SGDLS and CDR2 YYNGEE. The ends were cut back, 0 bases at V and 0 bases at J, with 8 bases in the middle. DNA of the CDR3: TGTGCCAGCAGCGTAGGGAACCCGAGCACAGATACGCAGTATTTT. Residues: CASSVGNPSTDTQYF.

V and J are TRBV7-9 and TRBJ1-5, with TRBD1 matching 7 bases. The CDR3 contains 15 residues. Trimming took 5 bases from V and 4 from J; bases not matched to a gene: 8. Per the germline V gene, CDR1 is SEHNR and CDR2 is FQNEAQ (reference sequence). The CDR3 protein is CASSPTGTANQPQHF. The DNA for the CDR3 is TGTGCCAGCAGCCCGACCGGGACAGCTAATCAGCCCCAGCATTTT.

This chain connects TRBV5-1 to TRBJ2-7, with unresolved D. The V end lost 0 bases, the J end lost 2 bases, and 6 bases lay between the germline ends. The CDR3 has 13 amino acids. CDR1 is SGHRS and CDR2 is YFSETQ in the germline V gene. CDR3 nucleotides: TGCGCCAGCAGCTTGGATGGTGCCTACGAGCAGTACTTC. This codes for CASSLDGAYEQYF.

The chain has TRBV10-3 and TRBJ2-2; perhaps TRBD1 as D (6 bases). V lost 6 bases to trimming and J lost 3 bases, with 8 bases between them. CDR3 size: 13 residues. Germline V lookup: CDR1 ENHRY, CDR2 SYGVKD. The CDR3 bases are TGTGCCATCAGAGGGGGTCACACCGGGGAGCTGTTTTTT. It encodes CAIRGGHTGELFF.

This chain links TRBV19 with TRBJ1-5; D is unresolved. The germline V and J ends were trimmed by 2 bases and 6 bases, with 17 bases remaining between them. The germline V gene encodes CDR1 LNHDA and CDR2 SQIVND (reference sequence). This CDR3 has 16 residues. The CDR3 nucleotides are TGTGCCAGTAGTATATCTCGGGTCATGGGGAGTCAGCCCCAGCATTTT. It specifies CASSISRVMGSQPQHF. The full variable domain, with the rest looked up from reference TRBV19 and TRBJ1-5, is DGGITQSPKYLFRKEGQNVTLSCEQNLNHDAMYWYRQDPGQGLRLIYYSQIVNDFQKGDIAEGYSVSREKKESFPLTVTSAQKNPTAFYLCASSISRVMGSQPQHFGDGTRLSIL.

This chain links TRBV30 with TRBJ1-1, with TRBD1 as a possible D gene (5 bases). Trimming took off 1 base at V and 5 bases at J, with 17 bases between the two ends. CDR1 is GTSNPN and CDR2 is SVGIG in the germline V gene (reference sequence). The CDR3 length is 15 residues. DNA for the CDR3: TGTGCCTGGAGTGACCGAGAGTGGGGGATTACTGAAGCTTTCTTT. Translating it yields CAWSDREWGITEAFF. The entire variable domain, with the rest obtained from reference TRBV30 and TRBJ1-1, is as follows: SQTIHQWPATLVQPVGSPLSLECTVEGTSNPNLYWYRQAAGRGLQLLFYSVGIGQISSEVPQNLSASRPQDRQFILSSKKLLLSDSGFYLCAWSDREWGITEAFFGQGTRLTVV.

The V gene is TRBV6-5, the J gene TRBJ1-5; 8 bases align to TRBD1. The germline V gene has CDR1 MNHEY and CDR2 SVGAGI. This CDR3 spans 13 amino acids. The V segment lost 4 bases and the J segment 7 bases; nucleotides outside the gene matches: 3. The CDR3: CASSLDRDQPQHF. The DNA of the CDR3 is TGTGCCAGCAGTTTGGACAGGGACCAGCCCCAGCATTTT.

This clone was observed a few times. This rearrangement joins TRBV27 to TRBJ1-1, with 7 bases fitting TRBD1. With 6 bases clipped from V and 4 bases from J, the junction kept 2 bases outside the gene matches. CDR3 length equals 12 residues. Looked up from germline, CDR1 is MNHEY and CDR2 is SMNVEV (reference sequence). DNA for the CDR3: TGTGCCAGCAGGACAGGGCCCACTGAAGCTTTCTTT. This gives the protein CASRTGPTEAFF.

J is TRBJ2-3 and V is TRBV9; D is tentatively TRBD1 or TRBD2 (6 bases each). V shed 2 bases and J shed 0 bases, with 16 bases lying between them. The CDR3 totals 17 residues. The germline V gene has CDR1 SGDLS and CDR2 YYNGEE. The CDR3 DNA reads TGTGCCAGCAGCGTCCTTCCAGGAGGGGGTAGCACAGATACGCAGTATTTT. Translated: CASSVLPGGGSTDTQYF.

The chain uses TRBV6-5 and TRBJ1-6, with D perhaps matching TRBD1 (5 bases). CDR1 is MNHEY and CDR2 is SVGAGI in the germline V gene. V lost 2 bases and J lost 10, with 9 bases in between. The CDR3 is 13 amino acids. The DNA of the CDR3 is TGTGCCAGCAGTTACGGTCGACAGTCACCCCTCCACTTT. Residues: CASSYGRQSPLHF.

This clone occurred once. This chain connects TRBV7-5 to TRBJ2-3; TRBD2, the table's D call, lacks a check against the DNA. TRBV7-5 is a documented pseudogene. This CDR3 has 18 residues. The CDR3: CARSLSCRVSSGTDTQYF. Written as DNA, the CDR3 is TGTGCCAGAAGCTTAAGCTGTCGTGTGTCGTCCGGCACAGATACGCAGTATTTT.

The chain combines TRBV10-2 with TRBJ1-1, with 7 bases fitting TRBD1. Germline V gene sequence: CDR1 WSHSY, CDR2 SAAADI. CDR3 size: 14 residues. Trimming removed 6 bases from V and 0 bases from J; junction bases left unmatched: 4. CDR3 protein: CASSGDSVNTEAFF. The DNA for the CDR3 is TGCGCCAGCAGCGGGGACAGCGTGAACACTGAAGCTTTCTTT.

J is TRBJ2-3 and V is TRBV19, with 11 bases lining up with TRBD2. The V and J ends lost 5 bases and 3 bases, in that order; junction bases with no gene match: 4. Germline V CDR1 and CDR2: LNHDA, SQIVND (reference sequence). The CDR3 runs to 15 residues. Written as DNA, the CDR3 is TGTGCCAGTAGTGAACTAGCGGGGGAAACAGATACGCAGTATTTT. As protein: CASSELAGETDTQYF. The variable domain in full, completed from reference TRBV19 and TRBJ2-3, reads DGGITQSPKYLFRKEGQNVTLSCEQNLNHDAMYWYRQDPGQGLRLIYYSQIVNDFQKGDIAEGYSVSREKKESFPLTVTSAQKNPTAFYLCASSELAGETDTQYFGPGTRLTVL.

CDR3 protein: CASSLDGMNYEQYF. CDR3 nucleotides: TGTGCCAGCAGCTTAGACGGAATGAATTACGAGCAGTACTTC. V usage is TRBV7-9 and J usage is TRBJ2-7, with D unclear. The CDR3 covers 14 residues. Looked up from germline, CDR1 is SEHNR and CDR2 is FQNEAQ (reference sequence). V was shortened by 1 base and J by 4 bases, with 11 bases between the two germline ends.

The J gene is TRBJ1-2, the V gene TRBV5-1; D gene uncertain. V shed 4 bases and J shed 4 bases, with 5 bases lying between them. Germline CDR1 SGHRS, CDR2 YFSETQ. The CDR3 runs 11 residues. CDR3 nucleotide sequence: TGCGCCAGCAGCGATCCCTATGGCTACACCTTC. Amino acids: CASSDPYGYTF.

The rearrangement joins TRBV3-1 (or the pseudogene TRBV3-2) to TRBJ1-5, with D unclear. The germline CDR1 and CDR2 sequences are LGHDT and YNNKEL (reference sequence). CDR3 length: 15 residues. V was trimmed by 1 base and J by 3 bases, leaving 10 bases between them. The CDR3 region is CASSQGSNPNQPQHF. CDR3 nucleotides: TGTGCCAGCAGCCAAGGAAGTAACCCCAATCAGCCCCAGCATTTT.

The rearrangement uses TRBV3-1 (or the pseudogene TRBV3-2) and TRBJ1-5; 8 positions agree with TRBD1. After removal of 5 bases from V and 5 bases from J, the junction contained 11 bases not matched to a gene. The CDR3 is made up of 16 amino acids. The germline gives CDR1 LGHDT, CDR2 YNNKEL (reference sequence). The CDR3 DNA reads as TGTGCCAGCAGCTACAGACAGGGGAGTTCGGATCAGCCCCAGCATTTT. Translating it yields CASSYRQGSSDQPQHF.

The genes are TRBV7-9 and TRBJ1-1; D gene unclear. Germline V lookup: CDR1 SEHNR, CDR2 FQNEAQ (reference sequence). With 8 bases removed from V and 8 bases from J, the gap between germline ends came to 9 bases. This CDR3 region has 10 residues. DNA of the CDR3: TGTGCCAGCGAACAAGAGGAAGCTTTCTTT. It translates to CASEQEEAFF.

The CDR3 reads CASSLGGFGYTF. The CDR3 nucleotides are TGTGCCAGCAGCTTAGGGGGCTTTGGCTACACCTTC. J is TRBJ1-2 and V is TRBV11-2, with a weak D call TRBD1 (5 bases). The V gene lost 1 base and the J gene lost 7 bases, with 7 bases spanning the gap. Germline CDR1 is SGHAT and CDR2 is FQNNGV. This CDR3 region has 12 residues.